The entry below gives a single T cell receptor beta chain sequence along with its context. The data were taken from a study of blood T cell repertoires in COVID-19. The wider study: The United States, Italy and Spain provided the acute and convalescent COVID-19 samples. T cells, B-cell-depleted T cells, or PBMCs provided the cDNA or gDNA that served as material.

This CDR3 has 12 residues. Trimming took off 4 bases at V and 4 bases at J, with 8 bases between the two ends. As originally analysed: The assay estimated nucleated cells by amplifying reference gene primers. Assay used: immunoSEQ multiplex PCR; TCRdb lists only in-frame clones, some missing. The V and J calls and clone size were taken over from that table, and D and trimming were inferred from the DNA. The sample has 250,000 to 300,000 clones, approximately 91% seen once; the top ten hold approximately 2.4%. The rearrangement uses TRBV12-3 or TRBV12-4 and TRBJ2-7, with D perhaps TRBD1 (6 bases). The source material was PBMCs or T cells enriched from blood (not recorded which). The clonotype originates from a woman aged 40 to 50 with acute COVID-19. The CDR3 spells CASSSDSYEQYF. In DNA form, the CDR3 reads TGTGCCAGCAGTTCGGACAGTTACGAGCAGTACTTC.